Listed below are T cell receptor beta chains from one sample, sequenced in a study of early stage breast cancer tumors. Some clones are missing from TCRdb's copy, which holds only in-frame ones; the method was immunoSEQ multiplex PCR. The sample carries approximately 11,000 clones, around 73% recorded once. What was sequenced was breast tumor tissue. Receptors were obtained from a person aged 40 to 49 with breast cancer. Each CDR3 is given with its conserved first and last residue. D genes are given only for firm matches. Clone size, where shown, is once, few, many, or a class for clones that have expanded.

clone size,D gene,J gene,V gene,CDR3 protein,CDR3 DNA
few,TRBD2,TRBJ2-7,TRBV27,CASSLLAGVGYEQYF,TGTGCCAGCAGTTTACTAGCGGGAGTAGGCTACGAGCAGTACTTC
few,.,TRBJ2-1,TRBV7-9,CASSRGALPNSYNEQFF,TGTGCCAGCAGCCGAGGGGCACTGCCTAACTCCTACAATGAGCAGTTCTTC
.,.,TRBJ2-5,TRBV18,CASSPQRRGEETQYF,TGTGCCAGCTCACCACAACGGAGGGGAGAAGAGACCCAGTACTTC
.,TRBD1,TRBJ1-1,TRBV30,CAGRDRVNTEAFF,TGTGCCGGAAGGGACAGGGTAAACACTGAAGCTTTCTTT
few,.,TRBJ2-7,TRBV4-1,CASSQSLFYEQYF,TGCGCCAGCAGCCAATCCCTGTTCTACGAGCAGTACTTC
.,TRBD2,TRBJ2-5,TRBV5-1,CASSLVPGGFGETQYF,TGCGCCAGCAGCTTGGTGCCGGGAGGGTTCGGGGAGACCCAGTACTTC
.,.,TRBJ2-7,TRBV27,CASSGAEEQYF,TGTGCCAGCAGTGGGGCCGAGGAGCAGTACTTC
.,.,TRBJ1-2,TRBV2,CASTPGTNYGYTF,TGTGCCAGCACGCCGGGGACTAACTATGGCTACACCTTC
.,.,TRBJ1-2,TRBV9,CASTGARLNYGYTF,TGTGCCAGCACCGGCGCAAGGTTGAACTATGGCTACACCTTC
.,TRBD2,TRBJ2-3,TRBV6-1,CASSGALAGFTDTQYF,TGTGCCAGCAGTGGGGCGCTAGCGGGGTTCACAGATACGCAGTATTTT
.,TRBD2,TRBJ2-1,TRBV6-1,CASMPGLAVYNEQFF,TGTGCCAGCATGCCGGGACTAGCGGTGTACAATGAGCAGTTCTTC
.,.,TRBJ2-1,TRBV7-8,CASSLSAGSYNEQFF,TGTGCCAGCAGCTTATCCGCAGGCTCCTACAATGAGCAGTTCTTC
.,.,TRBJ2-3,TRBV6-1,CASSETPGDTQYF,TGTGCCAGCAGTGAAACTCCAGGGGATACGCAGTATTTT
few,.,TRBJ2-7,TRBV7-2,CASSLTGAYEQYF,TGTGCCAGCAGCTTGACGGGAGCCTACGAGCAGTACTTC
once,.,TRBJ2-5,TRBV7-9,CASSLDSLQTQYF,TGTGCCAGCAGCTTAGACAGTCTGCAGACCCAGTACTTC
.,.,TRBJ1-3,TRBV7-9,CASSPQSGNTIYF,TGTGCCAGCAGCCCCCAGTCTGGAAACACCATATATTTT
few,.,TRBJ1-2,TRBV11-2,CASTDSGYGYTF,TGTGCCAGCACCGACTCGGGCTATGGCTACACCTTC
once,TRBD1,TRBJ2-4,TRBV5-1,CASSLGQSNAKNIQYF,TGCGCCAGCAGCCTGGGACAGTCTAACGCCAAAAACATTCAGTACTTC
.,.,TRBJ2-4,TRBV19,CASSMGTRENIQYF,TGTGCCAGTAGTATGGGTACAAGAGAAAACATTCAGTACTTC
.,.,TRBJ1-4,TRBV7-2,CASSLRTGTEKLFF,TGTGCCAGCAGCTTACGCACCGGAACCGAAAAACTGTTTTTT
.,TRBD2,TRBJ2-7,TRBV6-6,CASSSPTSGRENEQYF,TGTGCCAGCAGTTCCCCGACTAGCGGGAGGGAGAACGAGCAGTACTTC
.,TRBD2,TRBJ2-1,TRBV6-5,CASPAGEGTNEQFF,TGTGCCAGCCCCGCGGGGGAGGGTACAAATGAGCAGTTCTTC